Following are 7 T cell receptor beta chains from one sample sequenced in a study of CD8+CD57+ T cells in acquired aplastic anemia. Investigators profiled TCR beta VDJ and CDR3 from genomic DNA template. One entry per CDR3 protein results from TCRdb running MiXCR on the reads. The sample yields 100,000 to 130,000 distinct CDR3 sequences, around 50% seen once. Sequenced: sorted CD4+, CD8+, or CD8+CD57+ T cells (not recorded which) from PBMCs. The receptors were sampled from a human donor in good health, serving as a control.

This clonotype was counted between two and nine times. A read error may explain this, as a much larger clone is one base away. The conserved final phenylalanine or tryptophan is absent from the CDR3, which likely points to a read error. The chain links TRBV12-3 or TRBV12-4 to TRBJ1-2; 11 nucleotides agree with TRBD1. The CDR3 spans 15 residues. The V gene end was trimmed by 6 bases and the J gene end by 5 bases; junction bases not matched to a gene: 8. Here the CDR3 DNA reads TGTGCCAGCAGAGGGGGGACAGGGGGAGTTTATGGCTACACCCTC. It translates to CASRGGTGGVYGYTL.

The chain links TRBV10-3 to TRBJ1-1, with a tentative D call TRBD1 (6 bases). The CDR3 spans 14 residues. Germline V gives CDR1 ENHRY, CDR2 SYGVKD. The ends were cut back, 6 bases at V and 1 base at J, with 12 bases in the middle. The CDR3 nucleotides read TGTGCCATCAGACCAGGACAGCCGAACACTGAAGCTTTCTTT. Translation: CAIRPGQPNTEAFF.

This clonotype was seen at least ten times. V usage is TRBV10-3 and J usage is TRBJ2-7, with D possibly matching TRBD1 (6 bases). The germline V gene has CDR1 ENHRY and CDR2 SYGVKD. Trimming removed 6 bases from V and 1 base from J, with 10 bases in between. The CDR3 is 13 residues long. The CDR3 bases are TGTGCCATCAGCTCAGGGACATCCTACGAGCAGTACTTC. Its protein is CAISSGTSYEQYF.

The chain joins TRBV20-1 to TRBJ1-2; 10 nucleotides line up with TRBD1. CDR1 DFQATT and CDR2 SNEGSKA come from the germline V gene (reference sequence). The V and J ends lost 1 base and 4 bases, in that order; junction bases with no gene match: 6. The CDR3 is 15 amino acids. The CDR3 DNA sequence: TGCAGTGCTAGAGCAGGCGGGACAGGGGCCTATGGCTACACCTTC. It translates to CSARAGGTGAYGYTF.

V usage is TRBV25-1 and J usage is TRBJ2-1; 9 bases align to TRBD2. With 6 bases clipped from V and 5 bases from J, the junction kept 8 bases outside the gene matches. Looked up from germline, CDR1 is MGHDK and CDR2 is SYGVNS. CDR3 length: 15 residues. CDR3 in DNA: TGTGCCAGCAGCCTAGCGGGGTATGTCCACAATGAGCAGTTCTTC. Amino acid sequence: CASSLAGYVHNEQFF.

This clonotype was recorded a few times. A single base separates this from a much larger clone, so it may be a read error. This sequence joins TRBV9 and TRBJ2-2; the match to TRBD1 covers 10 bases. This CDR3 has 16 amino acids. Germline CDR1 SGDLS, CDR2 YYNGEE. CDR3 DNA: TGTGCCAGCAGCGTAGCTACCGGGACAGGGGTCGGGCAGCTGTTTTTT. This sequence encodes CASSVATGTGVGQLFF.

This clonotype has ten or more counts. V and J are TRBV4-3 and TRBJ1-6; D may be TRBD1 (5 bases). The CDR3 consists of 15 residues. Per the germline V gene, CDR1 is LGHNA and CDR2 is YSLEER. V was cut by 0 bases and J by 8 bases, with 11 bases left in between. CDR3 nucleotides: TGCGCCAGCAGCCAAGATACAGGTTTTTATTCACCCCTCCACTTT. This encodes CASSQDTGFYSPLHF.